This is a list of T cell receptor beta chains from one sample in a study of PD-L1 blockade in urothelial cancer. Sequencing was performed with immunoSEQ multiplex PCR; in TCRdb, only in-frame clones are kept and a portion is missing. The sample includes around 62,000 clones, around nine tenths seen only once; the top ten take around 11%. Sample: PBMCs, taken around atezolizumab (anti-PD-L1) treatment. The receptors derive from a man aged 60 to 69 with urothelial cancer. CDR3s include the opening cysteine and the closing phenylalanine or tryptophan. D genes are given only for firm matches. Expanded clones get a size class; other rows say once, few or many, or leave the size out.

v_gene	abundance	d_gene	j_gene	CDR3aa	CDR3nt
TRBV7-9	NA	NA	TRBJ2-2	CASSFTGLRLGGELFF	TGTGCCAGCAGCTTCACTGGACTCCGCCTCGGCGGGGAGCTGTTTTTT
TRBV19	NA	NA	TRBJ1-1	CASSITPGRVEAFF	TGTGCCAGTAGTATAACCCCTGGGAGGGTAGAAGCTTTCTTT
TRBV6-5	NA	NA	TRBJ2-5	CASRYSGQETQYF	TGTGCCAGCAGGTATTCGGGGCAAGAGACCCAGTACTTC
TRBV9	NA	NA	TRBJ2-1	CASSATLDYRVANEQFF	TGTGCCAGCAGCGCCACCCTGGACTACCGGGTCGCCAATGAGCAGTTCTTC
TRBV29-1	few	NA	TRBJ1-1	CSGSGQPNTEAFF	TGCAGCGGGAGCGGACAGCCAAACACTGAAGCTTTCTTT
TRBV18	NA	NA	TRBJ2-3	CASSPGQTDTQYF	TGTGCCAGCTCACCAGGACAGACAGATACGCAGTATTTT
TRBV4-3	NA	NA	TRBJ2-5	CASSQDLTGKETQYF	TGCGCCAGCAGCCAAGACCTTACAGGGAAAGAGACCCAGTACTTC
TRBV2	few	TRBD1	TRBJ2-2	CASSLTGAGGELFF	TGTGCCAGCAGTTTGACAGGGGCTGGAGGGGAGCTGTTTTTT
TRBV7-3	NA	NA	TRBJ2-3	CASSSSRNTDTQYF	TGTGCCAGCAGCTCGAGCCGCAACACAGATACGCAGTATTTT
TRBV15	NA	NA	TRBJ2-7	CATSRDTTVADRPKDYEQYF	TGTGCCACCAGCAGAGATACGACGGTAGCAGATCGACCGAAGGACTACGAGCAGTACTTC
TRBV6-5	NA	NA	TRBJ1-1	CASSLSTMNTEAFF	TGTGCCAGCAGTTTATCTACCATGAACACTGAAGCTTTCTTT
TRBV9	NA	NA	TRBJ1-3	CASSAYAAGLIVRNTIYF	TGTGCCAGCAGCGCTTATGCGGCAGGGCTAATTGTCAGAAACACCATATATTTT
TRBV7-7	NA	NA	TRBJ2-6	CASSLARRGTRGANVLTF	TGTGCTAGCAGCTTAGCGCGACGCGGGACCCGAGGGGCCAACGTCCTGACTTTC
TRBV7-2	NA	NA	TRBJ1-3	CASSLYSGNTIYF	TGTGCCAGCAGTCTTTACAGCGGAAACACCATATATTTT
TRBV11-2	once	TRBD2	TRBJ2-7	CASSYPTGLAGRYEQYF	TGTGCCAGCAGCTACCCGACCGGACTAGCGGGTCGTTACGAGCAGTACTTC
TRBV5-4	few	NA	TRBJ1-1	CASSLEELNTEAFF	TGTGCCAGCAGCTTGGAAGAGCTGAACACTGAAGCTTTCTTT
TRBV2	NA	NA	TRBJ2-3	CASRGVREEQYF	TGTGCCAGCAGGGGTGTAAGGGAGGAGCAGTATTTT
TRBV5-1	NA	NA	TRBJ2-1	CASSLVLGRSNEQFF	TGCGCCAGCAGCTTGGTACTGGGCAGAAGTAATGAGCAGTTCTTC
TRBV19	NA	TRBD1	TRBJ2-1	CASSTMTGGGYNEQFF	TGTGCCAGTAGTACCATGACAGGGGGGGGCTACAATGAGCAGTTCTTC
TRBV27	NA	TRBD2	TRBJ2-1	CASRRGTSGTGEQFF	TGTGCCAGCAGGCGCGGGACTAGCGGGACGGGTGAGCAGTTCTTC
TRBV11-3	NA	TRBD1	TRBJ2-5	CASSAGQGGQYF	TGTGCCAGCAGCGCCGGACAGGGAGGACAGTACTTC
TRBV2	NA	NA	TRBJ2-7	CASSYTGSYEQYF	TGTGCCAGCAGTTATACAGGATCCTACGAGCAGTACTTC
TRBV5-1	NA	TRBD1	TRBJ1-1	CASSLGGQMNTEAFF	TGCGCCAGCAGCTTAGGGGGCCAGATGAACACTGAAGCTTTCTTT
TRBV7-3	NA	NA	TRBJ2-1	CASSPRVGSVNNEQFF	TGTGCCAGCAGCCCGCGGGTCGGTAGCGTTAACAATGAGCAGTTCTTC
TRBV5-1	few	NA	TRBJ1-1	CASRVGGFNTEAFF	TGCGCCAGCAGGGTCGGGGGGTTTAACACTGAAGCTTTCTTT
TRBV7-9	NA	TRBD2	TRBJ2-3	CASSFSGGTDTQYF	TGTGCCAGCAGCTTTAGCGGGGGTACAGATACGCAGTATTTT
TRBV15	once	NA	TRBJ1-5	CATSRARDSGNQPQHF	TGTGCCACCAGCAGAGCTCGGGACTCGGGCAATCAGCCCCAGCATTTT
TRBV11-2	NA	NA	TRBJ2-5	CASSLDWPGSPRETQYF	TGTGCCAGCAGCTTAGATTGGCCGGGGAGTCCTCGGGAGACCCAGTACTTC
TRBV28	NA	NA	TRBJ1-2	CASSLIQGQGGYTF	TGTGCCAGCAGTCTCATACAGGGTCAGGGGGGCTACACCTTC
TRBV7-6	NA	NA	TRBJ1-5	CASSARANQPQHF	TGTGCCAGCAGCGCCAGGGCCAATCAGCCCCAGCATTTT
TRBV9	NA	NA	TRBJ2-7	CASSPSGFYEQYF	TGTGCCAGCAGCCCCTCGGGGTTCTACGAGCAGTACTTC
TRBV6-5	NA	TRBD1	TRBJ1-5	CASSSRPGQLNQPQHF	TGTGCCAGCAGTTCCCGCCCGGGACAGCTCAATCAGCCCCAGCATTTT
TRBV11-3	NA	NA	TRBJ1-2	CASGRQDYGYTF	TGTGCCAGCGGAAGACAGGACTATGGCTACACCTTC
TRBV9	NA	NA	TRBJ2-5	CASSGGGLTQETQYF	TGTGCCAGCAGCGGTGGGGGGTTGACACAAGAGACCCAGTACTTC
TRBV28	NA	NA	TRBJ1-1	CASSPQGYTEAFF	TGTGCCAGCAGTCCTCAGGGGTACACTGAAGCTTTCTTT
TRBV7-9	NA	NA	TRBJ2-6	CASSLETSGANVLTF	TGTGCCAGCAGCTTAGAAACTTCTGGGGCCAACGTCCTGACTTTC
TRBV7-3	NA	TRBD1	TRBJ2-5	CASSPNTGVETQYF	TGTGCCAGCAGCCCCAATACAGGGGTCGAGACCCAGTACTTC
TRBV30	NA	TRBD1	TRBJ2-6	CAWSVGTGFSGANVLTF	TGTGCCTGGAGTGTGGGGACAGGGTTCTCTGGGGCCAACGTCCTGACTTTC
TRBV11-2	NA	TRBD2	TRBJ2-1	CASSRGLAGAGQFF	TGTGCCAGCAGCAGAGGACTAGCGGGAGCAGGGCAGTTCTTC
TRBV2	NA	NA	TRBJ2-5	CASSEEGIRETQYF	TGTGCCAGCAGTGAGGAGGGGATCAGGGAGACCCAGTACTTC
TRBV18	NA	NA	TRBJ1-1	CASSPPGSGQGMNTEAFF	TGTGCCAGCTCACCACCGGGGTCCGGGCAGGGGATGAACACTGAAGCTTTCTTT
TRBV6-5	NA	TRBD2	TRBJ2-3	CASSYLGGITDTQYF	TGTGCCAGCAGTTACTTGGGGGGGATCACAGATACGCAGTATTTT
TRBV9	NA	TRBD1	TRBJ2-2	CASSVLGGDYTGELFF	TGTGCCAGCAGCGTACTAGGGGGCGATTACACCGGGGAGCTGTTTTTT
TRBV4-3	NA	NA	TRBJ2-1	CASSQDTREYEQFF	TGCGCCAGCAGCCAAGATACACGGGAGTATGAGCAGTTCTTC
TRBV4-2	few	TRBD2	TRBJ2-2	CASSQISTSGDATGELFF	TGTGCCAGCAGCCAAATATCGACTAGCGGGGATGCCACCGGGGAGCTGTTTTTT